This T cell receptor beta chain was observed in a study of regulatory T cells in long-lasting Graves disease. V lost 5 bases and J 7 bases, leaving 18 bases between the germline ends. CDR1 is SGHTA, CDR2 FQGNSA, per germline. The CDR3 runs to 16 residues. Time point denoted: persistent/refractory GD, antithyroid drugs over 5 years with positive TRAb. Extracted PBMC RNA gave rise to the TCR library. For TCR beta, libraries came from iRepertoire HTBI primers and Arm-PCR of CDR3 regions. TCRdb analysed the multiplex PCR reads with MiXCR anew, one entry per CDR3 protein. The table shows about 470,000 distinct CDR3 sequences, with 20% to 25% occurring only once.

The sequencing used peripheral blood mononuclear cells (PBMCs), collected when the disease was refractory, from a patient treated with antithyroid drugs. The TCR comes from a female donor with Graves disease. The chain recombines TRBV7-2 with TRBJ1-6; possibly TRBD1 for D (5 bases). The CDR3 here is CASSLPGGALNSPLHF. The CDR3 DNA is TGTGCCAGCAGCCTACCGGGGGGAGCCTTGAATTCACCCCTCCACTTT. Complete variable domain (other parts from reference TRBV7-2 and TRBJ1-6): GAGVSQSPSNKVTEKGKDVELRCDPISGHTALYWYRQSLGQGLEFLIYFQGNSAPDKSGLPSDRFSAERTGGSVSTLTIQRTQQEDSAVYLCASSLPGGALNSPLHFGNGTRLTVT.